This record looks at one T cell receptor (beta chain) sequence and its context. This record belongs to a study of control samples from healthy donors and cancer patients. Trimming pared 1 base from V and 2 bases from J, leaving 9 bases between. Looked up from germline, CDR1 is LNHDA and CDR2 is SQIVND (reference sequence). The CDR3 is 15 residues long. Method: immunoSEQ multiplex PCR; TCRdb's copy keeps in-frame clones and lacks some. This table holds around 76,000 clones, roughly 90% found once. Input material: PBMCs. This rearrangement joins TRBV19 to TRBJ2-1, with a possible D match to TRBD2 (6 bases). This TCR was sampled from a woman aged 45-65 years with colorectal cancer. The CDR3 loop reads CASSIVRGAYNEQFF. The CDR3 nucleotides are TGTGCCAGTAGTATAGTGCGGGGAGCCTACAATGAGCAGTTCTTC.